The 19 T cell receptor beta chains listed next were all sequenced from one sample in a study of CD8+CD57+ T cells in acquired aplastic anemia listed by TCRdb under 2018. The sample was run on an Illumina HiSeq 2000. TCR beta VDJ combination and CDR3 sequence profiling used genomic DNA as the template. TCRdb took the public reads, trimmed them with fastp at Q25, ran MiXCR for clone calling and kept in-frame beta chains. Every CDR3 protein is listed once, alongside the most common genes and DNA of its rows. Across this sample there are 250,000 to 350,000 distinct CDR3 sequences, with roughly three fifths seen only once. The ten largest clones capture 7.5% to 9% of the sample. Sequencing was done on a sample of sorted CD4+, CD8+, or CD8+CD57+ T cells (not recorded which) from PBMCs. The receptors here all came from a human donor with severe aplastic anemia or a healthy control (not recorded which).

J is TRBJ1-5 and V is TRBV7-9; D ambiguous. Germline CDR1 is SEHNR and CDR2 is FQNEAQ (reference sequence). This CDR3 region has 15 residues. Trimming removed 0 bases at V and 2 bases at J, with 8 bases between. This chain's CDR3 is CASSLAGNGNQPQHF. DNA of the CDR3: TGTGCCAGCAGCTTAGCGGGGAATGGCAATCAGCCCCAGCATTTT.

This chain links TRBV19 with TRBJ2-3; possibly TRBD1 for D (6 bases). With 3 bases removed from V and 2 bases from J, the gap between germline ends came to 15 bases. The germline V gene has CDR1 LNHDA and CDR2 SQIVND (reference sequence). The CDR3 runs 16 residues. CDR3 sequence reads: CASSIYSTGNTDTQYF. The DNA for the CDR3 is TGTGCCAGTAGTATTTACTCGACAGGTAACACAGATACGCAGTATTTT.

In its sample, this clonotype was seen a few times. CDR3 nucleotide sequence: TGCGCCAGCAGCGTGGGACAGGGGGCTTTCGAGCAGTACTTC. Its protein is CASSVGQGAFEQYF. The chain recombines TRBV5-1 with TRBJ2-7; TRBD1 agrees at 12 bases. J was trimmed by 6 bases and V by 4 bases; bases with no gene match: 5. The CDR3 has 14 amino acids. CDR1 and CDR2 (germline): SGHRS, YFSETQ.

The chain couples TRBV12-3 or TRBV12-4 to TRBJ1-1; no clear D. The V end lost 2 bases, the J end lost 0 bases, and 4 bases lay between the germline ends. The CDR3 runs 13 residues. The CDR3: CASSLQVNTEAFF. The DNA of the CDR3 is TGTGCCAGCAGTTTACAAGTGAACACTGAAGCTTTCTTT.

This clonotype was seen many times. The chain has TRBV9 and TRBJ2-3; D assignment may be TRBD1 or TRBD2 (6 bases each). The germline V gene encodes CDR1 SGDLS and CDR2 YYNGEE. The V end lost 3 bases, the J end lost 5 bases, and 22 bases lay between the germline ends. The CDR3 extends over 17 amino acids. Here the CDR3 reads CASSALFGGLSGDTQYF. CDR3 coding DNA: TGTGCCAGCAGCGCCCTCTTCGGGGGCCTCTCGGGAGATACGCAGTATTTT.

This clonotype was recorded many times. The chain has TRBV7-9 and TRBJ2-2; 10 bases line up with TRBD1. Germline CDR1 is SEHNR and CDR2 is FQNEAQ (reference sequence). The CDR3 sequence is 18 residues long. J was trimmed by 6 bases and V by 1 base; bases with no gene match: 11. CDR3 nucleotides: TGTGCCAGCAGCTTAGTGACAGGGGGCCCCCCCCGACCCGGGGAGCTGTTTTTT. Amino acid sequence: CASSLVTGGPPRPGELFF.

This CDR3 is CASSPPWGEAFF. CDR3 coding DNA: TGTGCCAGCAGTCCCCCCTGGGGGGAGGCTTTCTTT. The chain recombines TRBV6-5 with TRBJ1-1; tentative D call: TRBD1 (5 bases). CDR1 MNHEY and CDR2 SVGAGI come from the germline V gene. CDR3 length equals 12 residues. Between the trimmed V and J ends, which lost 5 bases and 11 bases, there was a span of 15 bases.

In this sample, this clonotype turned up many times. V gene TRBV7-6 combines with J gene TRBJ1-5, with 7 bases lining up with TRBD1. Germline trimming cut 5 bases from V and 5 bases from J; bases unmatched to any gene: 18. Germline lookup yields CDR1 SGHVS and CDR2 FNYEAQ. The CDR3 runs 18 residues. CDR3 region: CASSTGEAIGLSDQPQHF. CDR3 bases: TGTGCCAGCAGCACAGGGGAGGCTATAGGGCTAAGCGATCAGCCCCAGCATTTT.

The chain joins TRBV9 to TRBJ1-6, with TRBD1 as a possible D gene (5 bases). Per the germline V gene, CDR1 is SGDLS and CDR2 is YYNGEE. The CDR3 covers 17 residues. The V gene lost 0 bases and the J gene lost 7 bases, with 17 bases spanning the gap. CDR3 amino acids: CASSVAPGREGNSPLHF. The DNA for the CDR3 is TGTGCCAGCAGCGTAGCCCCAGGCAGGGAGGGCAATTCACCCCTCCACTTT.

This clonotype was found many times. The chain recombines TRBV7-2 with TRBJ2-1; possible D gene TRBD1, 6 bases. The CDR3 extends over 15 amino acids. Trimming removed 6 bases at V and 0 bases at J, with 12 bases between. Germline CDR1 is SGHTA and CDR2 is FQGNSA. The CDR3 bases are TGTGCCAGCAGGTTGGACAGAAGCTCCTACAATGAGCAGTTCTTC. Protein: CASRLDRSSYNEQFF.

The chain links TRBV10-3 to TRBJ2-1; tentative D call: TRBD1 (5 bases). From germline, CDR1 is ENHRY and CDR2 SYGVKD. V dropped 5 bases and J dropped 5 bases, with 10 bases sitting between them. The length of the CDR3 is 13 residues. Here the CDR3 reads CAISLDRNNEQFF. The CDR3 coding sequence is TGTGCCATCAGTTTAGACAGAAACAATGAGCAGTTCTTC.

V usage is TRBV12-3 or TRBV12-4 and J usage is TRBJ1-6; 7 bases fit TRBD1. This CDR3 contains 15 residues. The V gene end was trimmed by 1 base and the J gene end by 5 bases; junction bases not matched to a gene: 2. The CDR3, as DNA: TGTGCCAGCAGTTTAGTGGGACAGAATAATTCACCCCTCCACTTT. The encoded protein is CASSLVGQNNSPLHF.

At least ten counts were recorded for this clonotype. The rearrangement links TRBV28 to TRBJ2-7; maybe TRBD1 (6 bases). The CDR3 runs 15 residues. Germline loops: CDR1 MDHEN, CDR2 SYDVKM. V lost 2 bases and J 5 bases, leaving 16 bases between the germline ends. The DNA of the CDR3 is TGTGCCAGCAGTTTAGGGGGTCAGGGGAAAGACGAGCAGTACTTC. Its protein product is CASSLGGQGKDEQYF.

The chain joins TRBV14 to TRBJ2-1, with D perhaps matching TRBD1 (6 bases). Trimming took 7 bases from V and 5 from J, leaving 18 bases between them. Germline V gives CDR1 SGHDN, CDR2 FVKESK. The CDR3 contains 15 residues. The CDR3 loop is CASNPGWDIDNEQFF. The CDR3 DNA is TGTGCCAGCAACCCAGGATGGGACATCGACAATGAGCAGTTCTTC.

Regarding this clonotype: A read error may produce the germline difference seen at one junction end. The chain joins TRBV5-1 to TRBJ2-2; tentative D call: TRBD1 (6 bases). The germline V gene encodes CDR1 SGHRS and CDR2 YFSETQ. The CDR3 sequence is 17 residues long. CDR3 in amino acids: CASSQTLGQGNTGEPVF. The CDR3, as DNA: TGTGCCAGCAGCCAGACCTTGGGGCAGGGGAACACCGGGGAGCCGGTTTTT.

CDR3 residues: CSANKDRDYGYTF. In DNA, the CDR3 is TGCAGTGCCAATAAGGACAGGGACTATGGCTACACCTTC. V and J are TRBV20-1 and TRBJ1-2; 8 nucleotides line up with TRBD1. With V trimmed by 6 bases and J by 3 bases, 6 bases remained unmatched. Germline-derived CDR1 and CDR2 are DFQATT and SNEGSKA (reference sequence). This CDR3 spans 13 amino acids.

In its sample, this clonotype was seen many times. This rearrangement joins TRBV20-1 to TRBJ1-4; the D gene is possibly TRBD1 (6 bases). The V gene's germline CDR1 is DFQATT and CDR2 SNEGSKA (reference sequence). This CDR3 spans 14 amino acids. V was trimmed by 0 bases and J by 4 bases, leaving 9 bases between them. CDR3 sequence reads: CSARDAGDNEKLFF. CDR3 bases: TGCAGTGCTAGAGATGCAGGGGATAATGAAAAACTGTTTTTT.

Points on this clonotype: In this CDR3 the conserved last residue, phenylalanine or tryptophan, is missing, so a read error is likely. The chain recombines TRBV29-1 with TRBJ1-2; D uncertain. CDR1 is SQVTM and CDR2 is ANQGSEA in the germline V gene. V lost 0 bases and J 5 bases, leaving 13 bases between the germline ends. This CDR3 has 14 amino acids. This CDR3 is CSVEDGTATYGYTL. The CDR3 DNA is TGCAGCGTTGAAGATGGCACAGCAACATATGGCTACACCCTC.

The chain links TRBV10-3 to TRBJ2-2; D possibly uses TRBD1 or TRBD2 (5 bases each). Trimming removed 3 bases at V and 4 bases at J, with 15 bases between. The CDR3 totals 16 residues. Germline V gene lookup returns CDR1 ENHRY and CDR2 SYGVKD. CDR3 region: CAISDGVGGSTGELFF. The CDR3 region has the DNA TGTGCCATCAGTGATGGGGTTGGGGGATCCACCGGGGAGCTGTTTTTT.